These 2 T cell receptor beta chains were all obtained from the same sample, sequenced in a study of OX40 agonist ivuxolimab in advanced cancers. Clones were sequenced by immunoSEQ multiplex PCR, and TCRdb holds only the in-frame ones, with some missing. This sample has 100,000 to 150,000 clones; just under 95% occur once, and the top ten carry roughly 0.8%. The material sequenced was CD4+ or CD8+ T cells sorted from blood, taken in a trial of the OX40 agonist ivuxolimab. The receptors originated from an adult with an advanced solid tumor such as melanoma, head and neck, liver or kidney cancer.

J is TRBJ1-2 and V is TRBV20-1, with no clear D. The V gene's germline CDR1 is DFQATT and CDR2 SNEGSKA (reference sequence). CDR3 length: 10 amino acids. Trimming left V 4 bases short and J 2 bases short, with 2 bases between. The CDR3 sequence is CSAINYGYTF. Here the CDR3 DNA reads TGCAGTGCTATCAACTATGGCTACACCTTC.

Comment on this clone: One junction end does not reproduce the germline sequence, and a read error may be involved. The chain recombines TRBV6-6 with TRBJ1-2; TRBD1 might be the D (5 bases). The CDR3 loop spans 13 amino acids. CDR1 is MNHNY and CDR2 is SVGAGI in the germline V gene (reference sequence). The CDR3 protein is CAISARDNYGYTF. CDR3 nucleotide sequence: TGTGCCATCAGTGCCCGGGACAACTATGGCTACACCTTC.